These T cell receptor beta chains were read from a single sample in a study of blood T cell repertoires in COVID-19. Libraries were prepared by immunoSEQ multiplex PCR; TCRdb keeps only in-frame clonotypes and omits some of them. The sample includes about 59,000 clones, 60% to 80% of them seen just once. The sample was peripheral blood. These receptors originate from a man aged 55 to 69 with acute or convalescent COVID-19. Both conserved end residues are part of each CDR3. A D gene is named only where the DNA matches it firmly. Expanded clones get a size class; other rows say once, few or many, or leave the size out.

j_call clone_size v_call d_call cdr3_aa cdr3_nt
TRBJ1-2 . TRBV5-1 . CASSLDYYGYTF TGCGCCAGCAGCTTGGACTACTATGGCTACACCTTC
TRBJ1-1 once TRBV27 . CASSLSEAGGTEAFF TGTGCCAGCAGTTTATCGGAGGCGGGAGGGACTGAAGCTTTCTTT
TRBJ1-2 . TRBV4-2 . CASSQDIGSGYTF TGTGCCAGCAGCCAAGATATCGGTTCGGGCTACACCTTC
TRBJ1-1 . TRBV6-5 TRBD1 CASSMDRFTEAFF TGTGCCAGCAGCATGGACAGGTTTACTGAAGCTTTCTTT
TRBJ1-5 . TRBV2 TRBD1 CASSGDRLQPQHF TGTGCCAGCAGTGGGGACAGGCTCCAGCCCCAGCATTTT
TRBJ2-3 . TRBV9 TRBD2 CASSVKSSGGWDTQYF TGTGCCAGCAGCGTAAAAAGTAGCGGGGGTTGGGATACGCAGTATTTT
TRBJ2-2 . TRBV7-2 TRBD1 CASSVTGGGGELFF TGTGCCAGCAGCGTCACAGGGGGCGGCGGGGAGCTGTTTTTT
TRBJ2-7 few TRBV7-9 . CASSLEPRGRYEQYF TGTGCCAGCAGCTTAGAACCCCGAGGCCGCTACGAGCAGTACTTC
TRBJ1-1 . TRBV5-5 . CASSVGLGGNTEAFF TGTGCCAGCAGCGTAGGGCTGGGAGGGAACACTGAAGCTTTCTTT
TRBJ2-2 . TRBV5-1 TRBD1 CASSLQGPPDTGELFF TGCGCCAGCAGCTTACAGGGGCCCCCCGACACCGGGGAGCTGTTTTTT
TRBJ2-5 . TRBV6-6 TRBD2 CASSKPLAGQETQYF TGTGCCAGCAGCAAACCCCTAGCGGGACAAGAGACCCAGTACTTC
TRBJ1-1 . TRBV4-1 . CASSPRDATPNTEAFF TGCGCCAGCAGCCCACGTGATGCTACCCCGAACACTGAAGCTTTCTTT
TRBJ2-1 . TRBV5-1 TRBD1 CASSSNFGQAYNEQFF TGCGCCAGCAGCTCTAACTTCGGACAGGCCTACAATGAGCAGTTCTTC
TRBJ2-1 . TRBV19 . CASSIGWGRAYNEQFF TGTGCCAGTAGTATAGGGTGGGGGCGCGCTTACAATGAGCAGTTCTTC
TRBJ2-4 . TRBV14 . CASSRLQRTKENDIQYF TGTGCCAGCAGCCGCCTACAGCGGACTAAGGAAAACGACATTCAGTACTTC
TRBJ2-5 . TRBV9 TRBD2 CASSVGLAGGYGQETQYF TGTGCCAGCAGCGTAGGACTAGCGGGGGGGTATGGACAAGAGACCCAGTACTTC